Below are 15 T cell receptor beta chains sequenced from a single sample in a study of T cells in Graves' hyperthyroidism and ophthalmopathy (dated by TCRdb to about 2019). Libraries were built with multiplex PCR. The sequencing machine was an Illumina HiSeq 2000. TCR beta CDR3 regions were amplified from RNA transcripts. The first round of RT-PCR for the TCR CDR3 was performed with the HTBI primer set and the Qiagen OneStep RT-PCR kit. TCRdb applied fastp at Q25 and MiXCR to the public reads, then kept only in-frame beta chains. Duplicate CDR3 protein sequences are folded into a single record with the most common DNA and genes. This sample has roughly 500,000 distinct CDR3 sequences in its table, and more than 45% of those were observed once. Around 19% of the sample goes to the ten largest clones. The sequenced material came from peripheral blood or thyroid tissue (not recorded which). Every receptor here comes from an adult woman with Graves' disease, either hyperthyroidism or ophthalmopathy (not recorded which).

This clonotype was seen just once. Here the CDR3 reads CASSVGTLGGLAEETQYF. CDR3 coding DNA: TGTGCCAGCAGCGTAGGCACCCTCGGAGGGCTAGCGGAAGAGACCCAGTACTTC. This chain uses TRBV9 with TRBJ2-5, with 7 bases that match TRBD2. From germline, CDR1 is SGDLS and CDR2 YYNGEE. V lost 0 bases, J lost 3 bases, and 14 bases stayed unmatched. The CDR3 has 18 amino acids. The complete variable domain, with remaining parts taken from reference TRBV9 and TRBJ2-5, reads DSGVTQTPKHLITATGQRVTLRCSPRSGDLSVYWYQQSLDQGLQFLIQYYNGEERAKGNILERFSAQQFPDLHSELNLSSLELGDSALYFCASSVGTLGGLAEETQYFGPGTRLLVL.

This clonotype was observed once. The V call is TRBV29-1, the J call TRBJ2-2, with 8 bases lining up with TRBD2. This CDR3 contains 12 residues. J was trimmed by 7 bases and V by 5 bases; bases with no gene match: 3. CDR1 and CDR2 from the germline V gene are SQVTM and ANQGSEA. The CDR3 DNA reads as TGCAGCGTTCCCGGGACTAGCGGGGAGCTGTTTTTT. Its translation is CSVPGTSGELFF.

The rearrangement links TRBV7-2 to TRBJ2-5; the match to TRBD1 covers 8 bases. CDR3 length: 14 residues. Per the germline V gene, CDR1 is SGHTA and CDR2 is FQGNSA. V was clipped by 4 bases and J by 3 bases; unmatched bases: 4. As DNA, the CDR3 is TGTGCCAGCAGCTATACAGGGGGAAAAGAGACCCAGTACTTC. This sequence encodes CASSYTGGKETQYF. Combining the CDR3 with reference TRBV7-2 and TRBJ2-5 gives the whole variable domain GAGVSQSPSNKVTEKGKDVELRCDPISGHTALYWYRQSLGQGLEFLIYFQGNSAPDKSGLPSDRFSAERTGGSVSTLTIQRTQQEDSAVYLCASSYTGGKETQYFGPGTRLLVL.

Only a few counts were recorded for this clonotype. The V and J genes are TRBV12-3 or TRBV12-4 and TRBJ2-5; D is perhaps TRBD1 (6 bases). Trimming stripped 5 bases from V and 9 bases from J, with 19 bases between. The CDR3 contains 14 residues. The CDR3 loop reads CASSLTGPDQPQYF. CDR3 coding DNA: TGTGCCAGCAGTCTGACAGGCCCTGATCAGCCCCAGTACTTC.

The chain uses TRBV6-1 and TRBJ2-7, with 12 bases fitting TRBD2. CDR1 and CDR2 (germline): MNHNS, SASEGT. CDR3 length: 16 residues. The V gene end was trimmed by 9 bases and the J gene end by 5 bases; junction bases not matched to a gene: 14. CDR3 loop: CASLAGGPDGANEQYF. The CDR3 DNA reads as TGTGCCAGTCTAGCGGGAGGGCCGGATGGGGCCAACGAGCAGTACTTC.

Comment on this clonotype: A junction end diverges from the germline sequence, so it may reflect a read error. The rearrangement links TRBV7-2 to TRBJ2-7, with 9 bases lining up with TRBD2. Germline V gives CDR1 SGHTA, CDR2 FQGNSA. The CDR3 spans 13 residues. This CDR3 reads CASSLKRGAPEYF. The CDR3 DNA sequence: TGCGCCAGCAGCCTCAAGCGGGGGGCCCCGGAGTACTTC.

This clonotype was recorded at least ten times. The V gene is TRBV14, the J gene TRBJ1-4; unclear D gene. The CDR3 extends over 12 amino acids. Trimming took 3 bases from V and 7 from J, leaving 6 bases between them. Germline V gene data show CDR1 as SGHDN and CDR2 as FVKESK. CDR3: CASSQYSEKLFF. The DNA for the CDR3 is TGTGCCAGCAGCCAGTACAGTGAAAAACTGTTTTTT.

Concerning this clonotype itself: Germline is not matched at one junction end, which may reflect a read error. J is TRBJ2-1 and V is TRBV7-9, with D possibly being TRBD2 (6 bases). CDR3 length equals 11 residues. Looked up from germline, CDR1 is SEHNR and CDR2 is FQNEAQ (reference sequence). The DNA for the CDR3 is TGTGCCAGCAGCCCCCGGGACTGGGCCCTCTTC. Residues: CASSPRDWALF.

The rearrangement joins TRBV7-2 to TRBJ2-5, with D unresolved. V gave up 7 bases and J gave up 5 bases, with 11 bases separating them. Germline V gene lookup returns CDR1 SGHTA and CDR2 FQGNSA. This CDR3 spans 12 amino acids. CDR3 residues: CASTSHTETQYF. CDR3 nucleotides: TGTGCCAGCACCTCCCACACGGAGACCCAGTACTTC.

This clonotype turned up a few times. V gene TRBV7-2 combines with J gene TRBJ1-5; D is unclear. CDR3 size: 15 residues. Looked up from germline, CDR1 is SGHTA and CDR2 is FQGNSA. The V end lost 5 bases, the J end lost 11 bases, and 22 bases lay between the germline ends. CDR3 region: CASSASSGSTKTQHF. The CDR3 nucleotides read TGTGCCAGCAGCGCGTCTAGCGGGAGTACTAAGACCCAGCATTTT. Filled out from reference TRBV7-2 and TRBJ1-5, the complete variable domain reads GAGVSQSPSNKVTEKGKDVELRCDPISGHTALYWYRQSLGQGLEFLIYFQGNSAPDKSGLPSDRFSAERTGGSVSTLTIQRTQQEDSAVYLCASSASSGSTKTQHFGDGTRLSIL.

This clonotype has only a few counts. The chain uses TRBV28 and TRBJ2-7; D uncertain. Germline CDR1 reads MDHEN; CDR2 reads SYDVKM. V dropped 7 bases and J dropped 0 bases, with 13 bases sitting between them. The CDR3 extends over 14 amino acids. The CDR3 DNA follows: TGTGCCAGCACCCGCATCTTAAGCTCCTACGAGCAGTACTTC. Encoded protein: CASTRILSSYEQYF.

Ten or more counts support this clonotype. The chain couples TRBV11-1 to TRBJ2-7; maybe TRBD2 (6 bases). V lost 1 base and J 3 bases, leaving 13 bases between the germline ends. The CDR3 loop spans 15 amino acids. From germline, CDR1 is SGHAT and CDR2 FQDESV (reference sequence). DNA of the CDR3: TGTGCCAGCAGCTTAGTCGGGCGGGGTGTCTACGAGCAGTACTTC. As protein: CASSLVGRGVYEQYF.

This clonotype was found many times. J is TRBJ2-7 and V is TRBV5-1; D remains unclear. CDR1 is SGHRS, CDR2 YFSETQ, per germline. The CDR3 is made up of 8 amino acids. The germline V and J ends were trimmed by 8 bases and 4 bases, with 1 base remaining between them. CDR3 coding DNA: TGCGCCAGTTACGAGCAGTACTTC. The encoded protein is CASYEQYF.

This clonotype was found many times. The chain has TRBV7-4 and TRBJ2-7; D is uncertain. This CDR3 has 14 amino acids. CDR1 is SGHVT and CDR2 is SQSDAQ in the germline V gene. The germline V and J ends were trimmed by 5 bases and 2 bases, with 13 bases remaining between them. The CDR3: CASSLFRTAYEQYF. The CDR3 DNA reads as TGTGCCAGCAGCCTCTTCAGGACCGCCTACGAGCAGTACTTC.

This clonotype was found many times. CDR3 in DNA: TGCAGTGCTTGGGTTAATTCCACCTACGAGCAGTACTTC. It yields the protein CSAWVNSTYEQYF. V usage is TRBV20-1 and J usage is TRBJ2-7; no definite D call. This CDR3 is built from 13 residues. Trimming pared 5 bases from V and 2 bases from J, leaving 13 bases between. The V gene's germline CDR1 is DFQATT and CDR2 SNEGSKA (reference sequence).